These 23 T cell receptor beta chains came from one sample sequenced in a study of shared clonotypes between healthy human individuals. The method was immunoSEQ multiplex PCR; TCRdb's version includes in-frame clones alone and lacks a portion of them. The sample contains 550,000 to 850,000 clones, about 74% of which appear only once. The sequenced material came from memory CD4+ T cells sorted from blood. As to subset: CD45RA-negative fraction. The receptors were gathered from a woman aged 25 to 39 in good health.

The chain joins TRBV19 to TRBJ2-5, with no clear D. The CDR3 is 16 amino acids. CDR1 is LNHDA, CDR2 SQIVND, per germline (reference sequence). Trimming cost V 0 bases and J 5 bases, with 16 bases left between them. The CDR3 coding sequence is TGTGCCAGTAGTATAGATCATACGGGTATGAGTGAGACCCAGTACTTC. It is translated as CASSIDHTGMSETQYF.

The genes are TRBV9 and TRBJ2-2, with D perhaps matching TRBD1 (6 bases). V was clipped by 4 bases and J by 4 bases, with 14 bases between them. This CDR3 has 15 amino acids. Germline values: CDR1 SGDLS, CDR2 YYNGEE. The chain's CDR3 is CASSPRGGGTGELFF. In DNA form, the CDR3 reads TGTGCCAGCAGCCCTCGAGGGGGTGGCACCGGGGAGCTGTTTTTT.

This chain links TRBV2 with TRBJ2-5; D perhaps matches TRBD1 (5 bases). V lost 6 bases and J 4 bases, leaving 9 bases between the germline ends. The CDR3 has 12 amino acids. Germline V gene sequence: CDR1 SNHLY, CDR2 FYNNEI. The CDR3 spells CASRQGPETQYF. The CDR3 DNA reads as TGTGCCAGCAGGCAGGGCCCAGAGACCCAGTACTTC.

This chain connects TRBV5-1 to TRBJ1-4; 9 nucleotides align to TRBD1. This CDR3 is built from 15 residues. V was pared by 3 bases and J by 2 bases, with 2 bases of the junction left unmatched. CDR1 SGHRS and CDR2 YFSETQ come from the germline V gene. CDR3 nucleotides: TGCGCCAGCAGCTCAGGACAGGGGACTAATGAAAAACTGTTTTTT. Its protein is CASSSGQGTNEKLFF.

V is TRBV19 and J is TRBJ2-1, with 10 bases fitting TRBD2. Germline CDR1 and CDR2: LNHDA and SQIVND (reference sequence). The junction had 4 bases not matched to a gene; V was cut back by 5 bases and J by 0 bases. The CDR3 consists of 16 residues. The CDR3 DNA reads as TGTGCCAGTAGTGGATCTAGCGGGAGCTCCTACAATGAGCAGTTCTTC. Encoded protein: CASSGSSGSSYNEQFF.

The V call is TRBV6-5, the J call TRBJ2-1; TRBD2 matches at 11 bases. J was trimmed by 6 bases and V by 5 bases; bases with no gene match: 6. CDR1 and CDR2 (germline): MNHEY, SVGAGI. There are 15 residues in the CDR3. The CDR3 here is CASSPRGLAANEQFF. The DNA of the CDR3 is TGTGCCAGCAGTCCCAGGGGACTAGCGGCCAATGAGCAGTTCTTC.

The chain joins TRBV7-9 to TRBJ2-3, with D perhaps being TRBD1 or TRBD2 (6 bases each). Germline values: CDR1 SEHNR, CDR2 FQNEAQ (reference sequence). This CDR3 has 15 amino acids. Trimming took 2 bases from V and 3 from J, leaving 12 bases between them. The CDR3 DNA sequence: TGTGCCAGCAGCTTAAATCAGGGGAGGACAGATACGCAGTATTTT. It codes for CASSLNQGRTDTQYF.

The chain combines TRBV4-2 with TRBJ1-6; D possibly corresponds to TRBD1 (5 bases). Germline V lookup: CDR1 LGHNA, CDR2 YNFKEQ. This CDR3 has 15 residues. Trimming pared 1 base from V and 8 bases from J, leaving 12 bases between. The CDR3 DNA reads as TGTGCCAGCAGCCAAGTCCCAGGGATGTATTCACCCCTCCACTTT. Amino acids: CASSQVPGMYSPLHF.

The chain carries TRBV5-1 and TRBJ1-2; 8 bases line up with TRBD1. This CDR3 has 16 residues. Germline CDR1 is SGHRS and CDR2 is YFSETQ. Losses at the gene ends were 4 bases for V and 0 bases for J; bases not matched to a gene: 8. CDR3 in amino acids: CASSLGQAAPNYGYTF. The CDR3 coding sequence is TGCGCCAGCAGCCTGGGACAGGCAGCCCCTAACTATGGCTACACCTTC.

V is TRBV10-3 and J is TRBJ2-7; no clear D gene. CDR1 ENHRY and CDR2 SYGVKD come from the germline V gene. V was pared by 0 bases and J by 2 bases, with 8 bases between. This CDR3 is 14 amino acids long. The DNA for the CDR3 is TGTGCCATCAGTGAGTCAAATAACCCCTACGAGCAGTACTTC. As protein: CAISESNNPYEQYF.

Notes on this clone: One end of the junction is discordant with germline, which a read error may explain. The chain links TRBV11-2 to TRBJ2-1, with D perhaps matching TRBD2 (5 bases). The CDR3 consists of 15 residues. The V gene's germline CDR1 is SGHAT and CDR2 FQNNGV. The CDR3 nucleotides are TGTGCCAGCAGTTTAGCCCGGGGAACCTACAATGAGCAGTTCTTC. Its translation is CASSLARGTYNEQFF.

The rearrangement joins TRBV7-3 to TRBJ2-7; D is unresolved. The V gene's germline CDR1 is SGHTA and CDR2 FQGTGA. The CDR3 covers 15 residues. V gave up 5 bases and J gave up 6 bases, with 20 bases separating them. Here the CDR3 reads CASSPGSQVRSEQYF. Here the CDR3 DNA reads TGTGCCAGCAGCCCCGGAAGTCAGGTCCGGAGCGAGCAGTACTTC.

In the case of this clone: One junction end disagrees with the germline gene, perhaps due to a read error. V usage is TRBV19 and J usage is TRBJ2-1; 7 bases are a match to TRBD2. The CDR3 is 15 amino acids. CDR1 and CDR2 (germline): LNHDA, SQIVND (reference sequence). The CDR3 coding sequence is TGTGCCAGTAGGATAGGTCCTAGCGGAAGCGGGGAGCAGTTCTTC. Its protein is CASRIGPSGSGEQFF.

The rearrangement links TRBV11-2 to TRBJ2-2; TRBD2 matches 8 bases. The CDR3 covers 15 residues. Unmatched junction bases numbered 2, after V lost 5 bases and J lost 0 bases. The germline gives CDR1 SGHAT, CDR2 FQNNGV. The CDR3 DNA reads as TGTGCCAGCAGCCGACTAGCGACGAACACCGGGGAGCTGTTTTTT. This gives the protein CASSRLATNTGELFF.

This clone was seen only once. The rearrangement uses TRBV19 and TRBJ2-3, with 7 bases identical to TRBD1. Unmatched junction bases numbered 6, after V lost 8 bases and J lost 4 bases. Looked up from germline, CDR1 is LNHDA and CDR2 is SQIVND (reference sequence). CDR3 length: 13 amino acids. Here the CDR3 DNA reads TGTGCCAGTGGACAGGCTGGGGCAGATACGCAGTATTTT. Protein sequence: CASGQAGADTQYF.

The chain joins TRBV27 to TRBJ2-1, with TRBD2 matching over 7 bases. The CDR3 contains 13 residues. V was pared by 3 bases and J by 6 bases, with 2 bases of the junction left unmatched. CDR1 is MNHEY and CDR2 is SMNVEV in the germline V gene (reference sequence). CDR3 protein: CASSFGGGNEQFF. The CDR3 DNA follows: TGTGCCAGCAGTTTTGGCGGGGGCAATGAGCAGTTCTTC.

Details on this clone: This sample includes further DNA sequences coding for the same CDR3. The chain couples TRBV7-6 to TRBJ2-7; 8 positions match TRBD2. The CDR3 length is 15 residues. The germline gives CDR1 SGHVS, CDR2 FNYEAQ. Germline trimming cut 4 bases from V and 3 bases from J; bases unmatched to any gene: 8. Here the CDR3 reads CASSSGGGLYYEQYF. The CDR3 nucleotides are TGTGCCAGCAGCTCGGGAGGGGGACTGTACTACGAGCAGTACTTC. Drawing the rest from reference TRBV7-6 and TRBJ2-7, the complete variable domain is GAGVSQSPRYKVTKRGQDVALRCDPISGHVSLYWYRQALGQGPEFLTYFNYEAQQDKSGLPNDRFSAERPEGSISTLTIQRTEQRDSAMYRCASSSGGGLYYEQYFGPGTRLTVT.

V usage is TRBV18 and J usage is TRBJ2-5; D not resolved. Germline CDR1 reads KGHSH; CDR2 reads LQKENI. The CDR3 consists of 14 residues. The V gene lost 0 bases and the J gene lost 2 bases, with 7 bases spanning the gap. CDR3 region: CASSPPMQQETQYF. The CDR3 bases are TGTGCCAGCTCACCACCGATGCAGCAAGAGACCCAGTACTTC.

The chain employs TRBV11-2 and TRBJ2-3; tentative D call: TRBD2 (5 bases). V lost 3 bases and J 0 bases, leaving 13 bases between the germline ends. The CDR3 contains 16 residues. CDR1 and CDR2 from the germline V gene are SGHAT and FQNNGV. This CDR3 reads CASSLPSQSSTDTQYF. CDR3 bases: TGTGCCAGCAGCTTGCCTAGCCAGTCTAGCACAGATACGCAGTATTTT.

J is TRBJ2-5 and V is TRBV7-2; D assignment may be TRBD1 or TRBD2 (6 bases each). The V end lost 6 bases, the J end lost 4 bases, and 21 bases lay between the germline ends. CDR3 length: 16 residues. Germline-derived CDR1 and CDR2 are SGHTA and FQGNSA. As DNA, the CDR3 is TGTGCCAGCAGTGGAGGGGGAGTCTTTTCTGGAGAGACCCAGTACTTC. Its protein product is CASSGGGVFSGETQYF.

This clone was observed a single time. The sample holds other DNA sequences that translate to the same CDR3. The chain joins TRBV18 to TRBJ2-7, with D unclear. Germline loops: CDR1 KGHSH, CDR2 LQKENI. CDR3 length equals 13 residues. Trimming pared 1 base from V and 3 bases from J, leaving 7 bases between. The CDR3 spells CASSPQADYEQYF. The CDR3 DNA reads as TGTGCCAGCTCACCACAGGCAGACTACGAGCAGTACTTC. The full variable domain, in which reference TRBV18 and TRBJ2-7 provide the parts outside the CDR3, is NAGVMQNPRHLVRRRGQEARLRCSPMKGHSHVYWYRQLPEEGLKFMVYLQKENIIDESGMPKERFSAEFPKEGPSILRIQQVVRGDSAAYFCASSPQADYEQYFGPGTRLTVT.

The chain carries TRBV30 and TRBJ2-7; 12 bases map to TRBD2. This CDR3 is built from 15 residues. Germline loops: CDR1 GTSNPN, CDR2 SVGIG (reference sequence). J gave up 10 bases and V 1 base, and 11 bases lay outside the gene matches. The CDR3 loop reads CAWSAGLAGLMIQYF. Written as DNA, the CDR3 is TGTGCCTGGAGTGCCGGACTAGCGGGATTGATGATACAGTACTTC.

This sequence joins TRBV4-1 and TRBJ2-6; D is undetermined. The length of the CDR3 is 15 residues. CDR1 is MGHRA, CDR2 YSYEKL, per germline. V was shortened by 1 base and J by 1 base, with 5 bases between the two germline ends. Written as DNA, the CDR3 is TGCGCCAGCAGCCAAGTCAGTTCTGGGGCCAACGTCCTGACTTTC. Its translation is CASSQVSSGANVLTF.